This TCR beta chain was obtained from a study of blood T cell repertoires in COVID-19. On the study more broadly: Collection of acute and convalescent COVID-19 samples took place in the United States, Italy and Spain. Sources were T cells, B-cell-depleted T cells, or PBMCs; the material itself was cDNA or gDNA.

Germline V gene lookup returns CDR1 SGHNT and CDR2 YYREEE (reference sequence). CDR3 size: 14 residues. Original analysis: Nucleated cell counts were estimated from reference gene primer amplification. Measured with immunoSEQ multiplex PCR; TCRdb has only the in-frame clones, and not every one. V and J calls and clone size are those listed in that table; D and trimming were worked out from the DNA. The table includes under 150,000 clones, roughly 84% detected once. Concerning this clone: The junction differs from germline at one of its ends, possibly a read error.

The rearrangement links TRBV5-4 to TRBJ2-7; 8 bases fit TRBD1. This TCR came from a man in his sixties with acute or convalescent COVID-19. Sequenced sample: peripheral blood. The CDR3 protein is CASSLDRAVYEQYF. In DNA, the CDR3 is TGTGCCAGCAGTTTGGACAGGGCCGTTTACGAGCAGTACTTC.